Below, 27 T cell receptor beta chains from the same sample are listed, as sequenced in a study of T cell responses to AZD1222 COVID-19 vaccine. TCRdb's table, derived via immunoSEQ multiplex PCR, lists solely in-frame clones and lacks some. Among some 120,000 clones listed, around nine tenths were seen once. The sample consisted of peripheral blood, taken on day 0 of AZD1222 vaccination. The receptors come from an adult in good health.

The chain couples TRBV7-2 to TRBJ2-1; unclear D gene. V lost 5 bases, J lost 6 bases, and 17 bases lay in between. Germline V gene data show CDR1 as SGHTA and CDR2 as FQGNSA. The CDR3 loop spans 15 amino acids. CDR3 coding DNA: TGTGCCAGCAGCCTTCACCGACCCGAAGGCAATGAGCAGTTCTTC. This sequence encodes CASSLHRPEGNEQFF. Drawing the rest from reference TRBV7-2 and TRBJ2-1, the complete variable domain is GAGVSQSPSNKVTEKGKDVELRCDPISGHTALYWYRQSLGQGLEFLIYFQGNSAPDKSGLPSDRFSAERTGGSVSTLTIQRTQQEDSAVYLCASSLHRPEGNEQFFGPGTRLTVL.

The V gene is TRBV9, the J gene TRBJ2-2, with D unclear. The germline V gene encodes CDR1 SGDLS and CDR2 YYNGEE. Trimming took 2 bases from V and 6 from J, leaving 5 bases between them. The CDR3 runs 12 residues. The DNA for the CDR3 is TGTGCCAGCAGCGTGCGCGCCGGGGAGCTGTTTTTT. It translates to CASSVRAGELFF.

This clone was seen only a few times. This CDR3 is CASSTNAPSGNTIYF. The CDR3 DNA reads as TGCGCCAGCAGCACCAATGCCCCCTCTGGAAACACCATATATTTT. The chain uses TRBV5-1 and TRBJ1-3; D unresolved. The CDR3 loop spans 15 amino acids. Germline CDR1 and CDR2: SGHRS and YFSETQ. V was shortened by 4 bases and J by 0 bases, with 11 bases between the two germline ends.

The chain combines TRBV5-1 with TRBJ1-5; 9 bases match TRBD1. There are 17 residues in the CDR3. J was trimmed by 3 bases and V by 0 bases; bases with no gene match: 7. CDR1 is SGHRS and CDR2 is YFSETQ in the germline V gene. CDR3 sequence: CASSLGPGQGNNQPQHF. Here the CDR3 DNA reads TGCGCCAGCAGCTTGGGCCCGGGACAGGGTAACAATCAGCCCCAGCATTTT.

In regard to this clone: The sample carries other DNA sequences with the same CDR3. The CDR3 DNA reads as TGTGCCAGCAGGTATAGCAATCAGCCCCAGCATTTT. Protein sequence: CASRYSNQPQHF. The chain combines TRBV28 with TRBJ1-5; D remains ambiguous. V lost 6 bases to trimming and J lost 0 bases, with 3 bases between them. The V gene's germline CDR1 is MDHEN and CDR2 SYDVKM. This CDR3 region has 12 residues.

This chain links TRBV6-1 with TRBJ2-2; D gene unclear. V was trimmed by 4 bases and J by 2 bases, leaving 20 bases between them. Germline lookup yields CDR1 MNHNS and CDR2 SASEGT. This CDR3 has 18 amino acids. The CDR3 sequence is CASSARAAGLTNTGELFF. In DNA form, the CDR3 reads TGTGCCAGCAGTGCTAGGGCGGCAGGCCTGACCAACACCGGGGAGCTGTTTTTT.

V usage is TRBV5-6 and J usage is TRBJ2-2; the match to TRBD2 covers 15 bases. Unmatched junction bases numbered 8, after V lost 4 bases and J lost 4 bases. Per germline, CDR1 SGHDT and CDR2 YYEEEE. The CDR3 loop spans 18 amino acids. The CDR3 loop reads CASSAGLAGGVGTGELFF. CDR3 DNA sequence: TGTGCCAGCAGCGCGGGACTAGCGGGAGGCGTGGGCACCGGGGAGCTGTTTTTT. Drawing the rest from reference TRBV5-6 and TRBJ2-2, the complete variable domain is DAGVTQSPTHLIKTRGQQVTLRCSPKSGHDTVSWYQQALGQGPQFIFQYYEEEERQRGNFPDRFSGHQFPNYSSELNVNALLLGDSALYLCASSAGLAGGVGTGELFFGEGSRLTVL.

This clone was detected once. The germline gene is not matched at one end of the junction; a read error may be the cause. The V and J genes are TRBV6-5 and TRBJ1-5, with unresolved D. There are 14 residues in the CDR3. Germline V gene lookup returns CDR1 MNHEY and CDR2 SVGAGI. The chain's CDR3 is CASSNRMTNKPQHF. In DNA, the CDR3 is TGTGCCAGCAGTAACCGGATGACCAATAAGCCCCAGCATTTT.

This clone appeared a single time. V is TRBV11-3 and J is TRBJ2-3, with D unclear. This CDR3 comprises 14 residues. The V gene's germline CDR1 is SGHNT and CDR2 YENEEA. The V and J ends lost 1 base and 5 bases respectively, with 10 bases between them. The CDR3 region has the DNA TGTGCCAGCAGCTTAGGCGTAGGCCGAGATACGCAGTATTTT. Translating gives CASSLGVGRDTQYF.

The J gene is TRBJ2-1, the V gene TRBV19; 10 bases line up with TRBD1. The CDR3 runs to 14 residues. Germline CDR1 and CDR2: LNHDA and SQIVND (reference sequence). J lost 8 bases, V lost 6 bases, and 7 bases had no gene match. CDR3 protein: CASRPGQGMYEQFF. In DNA, the CDR3 is TGTGCCAGTAGGCCGGGACAGGGGATGTATGAGCAGTTCTTC.

This clone was observed a single time. This chain connects TRBV28 to TRBJ2-1; TRBD1 agrees at 11 bases. The germline V gene has CDR1 MDHEN and CDR2 SYDVKM. The length of the CDR3 is 16 residues. The ends lost 4 bases at V and 9 bases at J; junction bases unmatched: 11. DNA for the CDR3: TGTGCCAGCAGTTCGGGTCAGGGACAGGGGGTGGCTGAGCAGTTCTTC. Translating gives CASSSGQGQGVAEQFF.

The rearrangement links TRBV7-8 to TRBJ2-7; possibly TRBD1 for D (5 bases). Trimming cost V 5 bases and J 0 bases, with 17 bases left between them. This CDR3 is 16 amino acids long. CDR1 is SGHVS, CDR2 FQNEAQ, per germline. CDR3 amino acids: CASSERTWGNSYEQYF. The CDR3 region has the DNA TGTGCCAGCAGCGAACGGACATGGGGAAACTCCTACGAGCAGTACTTC.

The genes are TRBV29-1 and TRBJ2-7; 12 nucleotides line up with TRBD2. CDR3 length: 14 amino acids. Per germline, CDR1 SQVTM and CDR2 ANQGSEA. Trimming cost V 6 bases and J 0 bases; bases outside gene matches: 3. CDR3 sequence: CSVRTSGNSYEQYF. The CDR3 coding sequence is TGCAGCGTCAGGACTAGCGGGAACTCCTACGAGCAGTACTTC.

The chain joins TRBV21-1 to TRBJ2-5. TRBV21-1 is recorded as a pseudogene. The CDR3 sequence is 13 residues long. For the CDR3, the DNA is TGTGCCAGCAGCAAAGTTAGGACAGAGACCCAGTACTTC. Amino acid sequence: CASSKVRTETQYF.

The chain employs TRBV6-1 and TRBJ2-2; no reliable D call. Between the trimmed V and J ends, which lost 2 bases and 4 bases, there was a span of 8 bases. Germline V lookup: CDR1 MNHNS, CDR2 SASEGT. CDR3 length equals 14 residues. The CDR3, as DNA: TGTGCCAGCAGTGAACCATGGGTCACCGGGGAGCTGTTTTTT. Its translation is CASSEPWVTGELFF.

This chain uses TRBV3-1 (or the pseudogene TRBV3-2) with TRBJ2-5, with D uncertain. The germline V gene encodes CDR1 LGHDT and CDR2 YNNKEL (reference sequence). The ends were cut back, 1 base at V and 7 bases at J, with 7 bases in the middle. The CDR3 length is 12 residues. The CDR3 DNA sequence: TGTGCCAGCAGCCAAGGCTCGGCGACCCAGTACTTC. Protein product: CASSQGSATQYF.

The chain uses TRBV19 and TRBJ2-2, with TRBD2 matching over 8 bases. This CDR3 has 14 residues. Germline CDR1 and CDR2: LNHDA and SQIVND (reference sequence). J gave up 7 bases and V 3 bases, and 4 bases lay outside the gene matches. The CDR3 loop reads CASSIGGTSGELFF. The CDR3 DNA reads as TGTGCCAGTAGTATTGGGGGGACTAGCGGGGAGCTGTTTTTT.

The chain employs TRBV6-5 and TRBJ2-1; D gene unclear. Germline V gene lookup returns CDR1 MNHEY and CDR2 SVGAGI. This CDR3 comprises 14 residues. V lost 4 bases and J lost 4, with 11 bases in between. The CDR3 DNA is TGTGCCAGCAGTTGGCAGGACCTTTACAATGAGCAGTTCTTC. Translated, it gives CASSWQDLYNEQFF.

This chain's CDR3 is CASSKWWLAGVGGELFF. The CDR3 nucleotides read TGTGCCAGCAGCAAATGGTGGCTAGCGGGGGTAGGCGGGGAGCTGTTTTTT. The chain carries TRBV21-1 and TRBJ2-2; TRBD2, the table's D call, lacks a check against the DNA. TRBV21-1 is a documented pseudogene. The CDR3 runs 17 residues.

This clone appeared once. The gene calls are TRBV6-5 and TRBJ2-5, with D perhaps TRBD2 (5 bases). Germline assignment: CDR1 MNHEY and CDR2 SVGAGI. The V gene lost 0 bases and the J gene lost 4 bases, with 15 bases spanning the gap. The length of the CDR3 is 16 residues. Here the CDR3 DNA reads TGTGCCAGCAGTTACTCTAGCGCCCAAACGGGAGAGACCCAGTACTTC. As protein: CASSYSSAQTGETQYF.

This clone has a handful of counts. The chain is built from TRBV6-6 and TRBJ2-7; TRBD2 matches at 10 bases. Germline loops: CDR1 MNHNY, CDR2 SVGAGI (reference sequence). V lost 5 bases, J lost 3 bases, and 10 bases stayed unmatched. The CDR3 is made up of 16 amino acids. The CDR3 spells CASSPLGTSADYEQYF. CDR3 sequence (DNA): TGTGCCAGCAGTCCCCTTGGGACTAGCGCGGACTACGAGCAGTACTTC.

The chain is built from TRBV2 and TRBJ1-2; D unresolved. Germline assignment: CDR1 SNHLY and CDR2 FYNNEI. V was pared by 1 base and J by 5 bases, with 11 bases between. The CDR3 runs to 14 residues. CDR3 amino acids: CASSEGTPGYGYTF. The CDR3 DNA follows: TGTGCCAGCAGTGAAGGTACCCCCGGGTATGGCTACACCTTC. The variable domain in full, with the rest retrieved from reference TRBV2 and TRBJ1-2, is EPEVTQTPSHQVTQMGQEVILRCVPISNHLYFYWYRQILGQKVEFLVSFYNNEISEKSEIFDDQFSVERPDGSNFTLKIRSTKLEDSAMYFCASSEGTPGYGYTFGSGTRLTVV.

This clone was recorded many times. V is TRBV29-1 and J is TRBJ2-3, with D possibly being TRBD2 (7 bases). This CDR3 has 17 amino acids. The germline V gene has CDR1 SQVTM and CDR2 ANQGSEA. The ends were cut back, 6 bases at V and 6 bases at J, with 28 bases in the middle. This CDR3 reads CSVNDYPRGGISDTQYF. The CDR3 region has the DNA TGCAGCGTGAACGACTACCCAAGGGGGGGGATCTCGGATACGCAGTATTTT.

V and J are TRBV5-1 and TRBJ1-4, with unresolved D. Germline values: CDR1 SGHRS, CDR2 YFSETQ. The CDR3 contains 15 residues. V lost 0 bases and J 5 bases, leaving 11 bases between the germline ends. DNA of the CDR3: TGCGCCAGCAGCTTGGGGGCAGAGCTAAATGAAAAACTGTTTTTT. Its protein product is CASSLGAELNEKLFF.

This chain connects TRBV30 to TRBJ2-3; no definite D call. Trimming stripped 3 bases from V and 4 bases from J, with 8 bases between. Germline assignment: CDR1 GTSNPN and CDR2 SVGIG (reference sequence). This CDR3 has 12 amino acids. CDR3 sequence (DNA): TGTGCCTGGAGGTTTGGGGCAGATACGCAGTATTTT. It codes for CAWRFGADTQYF. The full variable domain, in which reference TRBV30 and TRBJ2-3 provide the parts outside the CDR3, is SQTIHQWPATLVQPVGSPLSLECTVEGTSNPNLYWYRQAAGRGLQLLFYSVGIGQISSEVPQNLSASRPQDRQFILSSKKLLLSDSGFYLCAWRFGADTQYFGPGTRLTVL.

The chain uses TRBV11-2 and TRBJ1-1; D is ambiguous. Germline CDR1 SGHAT, CDR2 FQNNGV. This CDR3 contains 13 residues. V gave up 1 base and J gave up 3 bases, with 6 bases separating them. CDR3 DNA: TGTGCCAGCAGCTTAGTATCTTACACTGAAGCTTTCTTT. It codes for CASSLVSYTEAFF.

J is TRBJ2-7 and V is TRBV28; 14 bases fit TRBD2. Germline V gives CDR1 MDHEN, CDR2 SYDVKM. CDR3 size: 16 residues. V lost 7 bases to trimming and J lost 2 bases; unmatched junction nucleotides: 7. The CDR3 protein is CASIGTSGRLAYEQYF. CDR3 in DNA: TGTGCCAGCATCGGGACTAGCGGGAGATTGGCCTACGAGCAGTACTTC.